This T cell receptor beta chain was sequenced in a study of cytomegalovirus exposure and HLA in healthy donors. Germline-derived CDR1 and CDR2 are SGHDT and YYEEEE. CDR3 length: 14 amino acids. V lost 4 bases and J 4 bases, leaving 12 bases between the germline ends. PCR was performed using 60 Vbeta and 13 Jbeta primers. Measured with immunoSEQ multiplex PCR; TCRdb has only the in-frame clones, and not every one. The sample includes about 170,000 clones, roughly 79% of them seen just once. Sample: PBMCs. The rearrangement uses TRBV5-6 and TRBJ2-1, with no clear D. The clonotype comes from a woman aged 18-29 years in good health and CMV-seropositive. CDR3 DNA: TGTGCCAGCAGCCCGGGTATTAGGTACAATGAGCAGTTCTTC. Translating gives CASSPGIRYNEQFF.